A selection of T cell receptor beta chains follows, all from one sample in a study of cytomegalovirus exposure and HLA in healthy donors. The protocol was immunoSEQ multiplex PCR, while the TCRdb copy is restricted to in-frame clones and leaves out a portion. The repertoire holds about 200,000 clones, roughly 73% seen once, with approximately 1.8% in the top ten. The material sequenced was PBMCs. These receptors all stem from a woman aged 25 to 39 in good health and CMV-seronegative. CDR3s include the opening cysteine and the closing phenylalanine or tryptophan. A D gene is named only where the DNA matches it firmly. Clone size appears in some rows only: once, few, many, or a class for an expanded clone.

- | TRBJ1-3 | - | TRBV29-1 | TGCAGCGCTATAATTCGGGCGGGAATCTCTGGAAACACCATATATTTT | CSAIIRAGISGNTIYF
- | TRBJ1-2 | few | TRBV4-1 | TGCGCCAGCAGCCGAGGACAGAGCGACAACTATGGCTACACCTTC | CASSRGQSDNYGYTF
- | TRBJ1-1 | - | TRBV7-6 | TGTGCCAGCAGCGCCGACAAGAACACTGAAGCTTTCTTT | CASSADKNTEAFF
TRBD1 | TRBJ1-1 | few | TRBV5-5 | TGTGCCAGCAGTTTCATGGACAGGGGGACTGAAGCTTTCTTT | CASSFMDRGTEAFF
- | TRBJ1-1 | - | TRBV9 | TGTGCCAGCACCCCTTTCGTTACTGAAGCTTTCTTT | CASTPFVTEAFF
TRBD1 | TRBJ2-1 | - | TRBV15 | TGTGCCACCAGCAGGTATGGGACAGAACTCAATGAGCAGTTCTTC | CATSRYGTELNEQFF
- | TRBJ1-5 | few | TRBV7-2 | TGTGCCAGCAGCGGACAGCTCTTGGGGAATCAGCCCCAGCATTTT | CASSGQLLGNQPQHF
- | TRBJ1-1 | - | TRBV19 | TGTGCCAGCACGGGGGTCAGAACGAACACTGAAGCTTTCTTT | CASTGVRTNTEAFF
- | TRBJ1-2 | - | TRBV5-4 | TGTGCCAGCAGCGCACGGGGGGCGTGGGGTAACTATGGCTACACCTTC | CASSARGAWGNYGYTF
- | TRBJ2-1 | few | TRBV4-1 | TGCGCCAGCAGCCGTCGGGATACTAGATCGGAGAATGAGCAGTTCTTC | CASSRRDTRSENEQFF
- | TRBJ2-7 | - | TRBV18 | TGTGCCAGCTCATCGGGGAGTTTCATCAGCGACGAGCAGTACTTC | CASSSGSFISDEQYF
TRBD2 | TRBJ2-1 | - | TRBV19 | TGTGCCAGTAGACCCAAACGAACGGGAGGGCCCTCTGAGCAGTTCTTC | CASRPKRTGGPSEQFF
- | TRBJ1-2 | - | TRBV5-5 | TGTGCCAGCAGCTCCAGGGAGGGCCCCCACTATGGCTACACCTTC | CASSSREGPHYGYTF
TRBD2 | TRBJ2-1 | once | TRBV10-3 | TGTGCCATCAGGGGGACTAGCGGGAGAGTGGGGAGGAATGAGCAGTTCTTC | CAIRGTSGRVGRNEQFF
TRBD2 | TRBJ2-7 | once | TRBV5-1 | TGCGCCAGCAGCGCATCACCAGCGGGGGCCTTCTACGAGCAGTACTTC | CASSASPAGAFYEQYF
TRBD1 | TRBJ1-1 | - | TRBV9 | TGTGCCAGCAGCGTACTACAGGGGGCGATGACTGAAGCTTTCTTT | CASSVLQGAMTEAFF
- | TRBJ2-5 | - | TRBV7-3 | TGTGCCAGCAGCTTAGGGGGCCTAAACCAAGGGACCCAGTACTTC | CASSLGGLNQGTQYF
- | TRBJ2-2 | - | TRBV2 | TGTGCCAACACCAAAACAGGGAACACCGGGGAGCTGTTTTTT | CANTKTGNTGELFF
- | TRBJ2-3 | - | TRBV9 | TGTGCCAGCAGCGTAGGCGGGGTTGAAGATACGCAGTATTTT | CASSVGGVEDTQYF
- | TRBJ2-1 | - | TRBV11-2 | TGTGCCAGCAGCTTATTCCAGTACAATGAGCAGTTCTTC | CASSLFQYNEQFF
- | TRBJ2-7 | - | TRBV4-3 | TGCGCCAGCAGCCAAGGGACAGCCCACACCAGCACCTACTACGAGCAGTACTTC | CASSQGTAHTSTYYEQYF
TRBD2 | TRBJ2-7 | - | TRBV6-1 | TGTGCCAGCAGTGGCCTAGCGGCGTACTCCTACGAGCAGTACTTC | CASSGLAAYSYEQYF
TRBD2 | TRBJ2-1 | - | TRBV7-3 | TGTGCCAGCAGCGCAACTAGCGGGGGGACCAATGAGCAGTTCTTC | CASSATSGGTNEQFF
- | TRBJ1-6 | - | TRBV7-9 | TGTGCCAGCAGCGTGCGGGGGTCCGGGAATTCACCCCTCCACTTT | CASSVRGSGNSPLHF
TRBD2 | TRBJ2-1 | once | TRBV29-1 | TGCAGCGTTGAAGATCGTTTTGTGTCTAGCGGGAGTATCTATGAGCAGTTCTTC | CSVEDRFVSSGSIYEQFF
- | TRBJ1-1 | - | TRBV27 | TGTGCCAGCAGTTCCAGTTTTCCTAACACTGAAGCTTTCTTT | CASSSSFPNTEAFF
TRBD1 | TRBJ2-7 | - | TRBV7-9 | TGTGCCAGCAGCCACCAATCTCGACAGGGGATTGGAGAGCAGTACTTC | CASSHQSRQGIGEQYF
- | TRBJ2-3 | - | TRBV9 | TGTGCCAGCAGCTTTGGGACTAGCACAGATACGCAGTATTTT | CASSFGTSTDTQYF
TRBD1 | TRBJ1-3 | - | TRBV5-1 | TGCGCCAGCAGCACGCAGGGGGGACCTGGAAACACCATATATTTT | CASSTQGGPGNTIYF
- | TRBJ1-1 | few | TRBV5-1 | TGCGCCAGCAGCATATCGGGCGGGGGGGGTTTCTCTTTCGACACTGAAGCTTTCTTT | CASSISGGGGFSFDTEAFF
- | TRBJ1-4 | few | TRBV6-1 | TGTGCCAGCAGTGTAGACACAGCTAATGAAAAACTGTTTTTT | CASSVDTANEKLFF
- | TRBJ2-1 | - | TRBV15 | TGTGCCACCAGCAGAGATCGAGGGTCGGATGAGCAGTTCTTC | CATSRDRGSDEQFF
- | TRBJ1-2 | few | TRBV5-4 | TGTGCCAGCAGCTCGACAGTTAGAAACTATGGCTACACCTTC | CASSSTVRNYGYTF
- | TRBJ1-1 | - | TRBV4-1 | TGCGCCAGCAGCCAAGTTTGGGGAGGAGAAGCTTTCTTT | CASSQVWGGEAFF
TRBD2 | TRBJ2-2 | - | TRBV6-4 | TGTGCCAGCAGTGACTCCGATTTCGCGCCGCCGGAGCGGGGGGATATTGACACCGGGGAGCTGTTTTTT | CASSDSDFAPPERGDIDTGELFF
TRBD1 | TRBJ1-3 | few | TRBV30 | TGTGCCTGGAGTCCGTTACAGGGGCACTCTGGAAACACCATATATTTT | CAWSPLQGHSGNTIYF
TRBD2 | TRBJ2-5 | once | TRBV9 | TGTGCCAGCAGCGTAGAGGGGACTAGCGGGAGCCGTTTGTACTTC | CASSVEGTSGSRLYF